This T cell receptor beta chain was identified in a study of Graves' ophthalmopathy and Graves' hyperthyroidism (dated by TCRdb to the late 2010s). Study-wide context: Peripheral blood samples were taken at the time of initial diagnosis, before any treatment was given. In total, approximately 130 blood samples were TCR-sequenced: approximately 42 ophthalmopathy, under 85 hyperthyroidism and approximately 17 hyperthyroidism-to-ophthalmopathy patients. An independent validation cohort comprised about 20 hyperthyroidism patients and over 15 patients who later progressed from hyperthyroidism to ophthalmopathy. In a handful of hyperthyroidism patients, the T-cell repertoire of thyroid tissue was compared with the T-cell repertoire of blood. Following sampling, methimazole starting at 30 mg daily was administered to hyperthyroidism patients, and high-dose intravenous methylprednisolone was administered to ophthalmopathy patients. To explore V-J signatures that distinguish ophthalmopathy from hyperthyroidism, a discovery set of 100 patients was enrolled, made up of 43 with ophthalmopathy and 55 to 65 with stable hyperthyroidism. The study used TCR beta repertoire signatures to distinguish Graves' ophthalmopathy from Graves' hyperthyroidism and to predict progression to ophthalmopathy. The paper as a whole reports these results and caveats: Most expanded thyroid clonotypes with a frequency above 0.001 also appeared in blood, which suggests that blood repertoires may reflect the immune response in the thyroid. In validation, the model predicted ophthalmopathy progression with more than 70% sensitivity and 72.22% specificity; 12 predicted patients were CT-confirmed with GO in a median of around 6.5 months. No statistical method was used to set the sample size in advance, and the investigators knew which group each participant was assigned to. In cross-validation, the 13-signature model distinguished ophthalmopathy from stable hyperthyroidism with approximately 88% sensitivity and around 81% specificity, and in the test set the corresponding values were approximately 80% and 75%.

This clonotype has at least ten counts. Its antigen has not been determined. Base qualities were left out, and no much larger clone turns up one base away. For repertoire sequencing, TCR beta CDR3 regions were amplified from RNA transcripts. The first round of RT-PCR was done with HTBI primers and the Qiagen OneStep RT-PCR kit, and was followed by a second round of multiplex PCR, then size selection and purification. The libraries underwent paired-end sequencing with 100 bp reads on an Illumina HiSeq2000. The study's processing was this. SOAPnuke was used to process the reads, throwing out any read that had adapters, had uncalled bases, had a mean Phred below 15, or lacked an exact constant-primer or identifier match. COPE v1.2.5 was used to merge the high-quality paired reads. Clonotypes were defined as unique nucleotide sequences and were aligned to IMGT TRB V, D and J references using MiTCR v1.1. Only V-J combinations with frequency above 0.0001 were analysed, covering approximately 99% of repertoires. For each V-J combination, a TCR clonal expansion and chaos score was defined as F50 clonal expansion divided by the chaos observed in the TCRdist matrix. Welch's t-statistics and random forest were used to reduce features to about a dozen V-J combinations, which were fed into a naive Bayes classifier. Thyroid-blood repertoire similarity was quantified with the Morisita-Horn index. Clones were called with MiXCR by TCRdb after fastp trimmed the public reads at Q25, and only in-frame beta chains were retained. Merged by CDR3 protein, the rows form single entries marked with the most common genes and DNA. TCRdb's processing, not the authors' own work, is the source of the V and J calls. The sample table records about 740,000 distinct CDR3 sequences; 35% to 50% of these occur just once. The ten largest clones capture 44% of the sample.

Ophthalmopathy patients were characterized by moderately to severely active disease, a Clinical Activity Score of at least 3, a NOSPECS grade of at least 4, and a disease duration under 3 months. Patients with other autoimmune diseases, uncontrolled infections, pregnancy or lactation were excluded from the study. Clinical symptoms, serum thyroxine, TRAb, thyroid ultrasound and orbital computed tomography were used for diagnosis. Using Ficoll-Paque density gradient centrifugation, PBMCs were isolated from 10 ml of fresh peripheral blood. Total RNA was extracted with Trizol reagent and quality-checked on an Agilent 2100 Bioanalyzer. The CDR3 starts with the cysteine, ends with the phenylalanine, and has 13 residues. The sequence is cut down to CDR3 DNA, 39 bases in frame from base 1. CDR1 and CDR2 were assigned from the germline V gene (reference sequence) as LNHDA and SQIVND. V loses 5 bases, J loses 4 bases, and the germline ends lie 9 bases apart.

Recombination joined TRBV19 with TRBJ1-5; TRBD1 could be the D gene, as 6 bases match. Sequencing was done on a sample of peripheral blood. The origin of this receptor is an adult man with Graves' ophthalmopathy. The nucleotide sequence is given as TGTGCCAGTAGTGCTCAGGGGAATCAGCCCCAGCATTTT. This encodes CASSAQGNQPQHF. Reference TRBV19 and TRBJ1-5 genes cover what lies past the CDR3, so the full variable domain is DGGITQSPKYLFRKEGQNVTLSCEQNLNHDAMYWYRQDPGQGLRLIYYSQIVNDFQKGDIAEGYSVSREKKESFPLTVTSAQKNPTAFYLCASSAQGNQPQHFGDGTRLSIL.